These 9 T cell receptor beta chains originate from one sample sequenced in a study of cytomegalovirus exposure and HLA in healthy donors. Sequencing was performed with immunoSEQ multiplex PCR; in TCRdb, only in-frame clones are kept and a portion is missing. The repertoire consists of more than 110,000 clones, with almost 85% occurring once and the leading ten covering roughly 1.4%. The sample was PBMCs. These TCRs come from a woman aged 30 to 39 in good health and CMV-seronegative.

The CDR3 spells CASSGTGGGFNQPQHF. In DNA, the CDR3 is TGTGCCAGCAGTGGGACAGGGGGTGGGTTTAATCAGCCCCAGCATTTT. The J gene is TRBJ1-5, the V gene TRBV27; 11 positions agree with TRBD1. Unmatched junction bases numbered 7, after V lost 5 bases and J lost 4 bases. This CDR3 has 16 amino acids. Germline CDR1 reads MNHEY; CDR2 reads SMNVEV (reference sequence).

CDR3 protein: CASSHSYLAGVCDEQFF. The CDR3 nucleotides are TGTGCCAGCAGCCACTCATACCTAGCGGGGGTTTGCGATGAGCAGTTCTTC. This chain links TRBV6-7 with TRBJ2-1, with 10 positions matching TRBD2. TRBV6-7 is annotated as an ORF whose role is uncertain. This CDR3 is built from 17 residues. Trimming cost V 6 bases and J 8 bases; bases outside gene matches: 16.

This rearrangement joins TRBV2 to TRBJ2-7; TRBD2 matches at 10 bases. Per the germline V gene, CDR1 is SNHLY and CDR2 is FYNNEI. V shed 8 bases and J 0 bases; nucleotides not matched to a gene: 10. This CDR3 is 16 amino acids long. The CDR3 here is CASSRGLAGDSYEQYF. In DNA form, the CDR3 reads TGTGCCAGCTCACGAGGCCTAGCGGGGGACTCCTACGAGCAGTACTTC.

V gene TRBV27 combines with J gene TRBJ2-1; 8 bases agree with TRBD1. The CDR3 loop spans 15 amino acids. Germline V gives CDR1 MNHEY, CDR2 SMNVEV (reference sequence). V lost 4 bases, J lost 8 bases, and 10 bases stayed unmatched. CDR3 residues: CASSYLGQGADEQFF. In DNA form, the CDR3 reads TGTGCCAGCAGTTATTTGGGGCAGGGGGCGGATGAGCAGTTCTTC.

This chain links TRBV19 with TRBJ1-2; the D gene is possibly TRBD1 (5 bases). The CDR3 is 16 residues long. V lost 0 bases, J lost 8 bases, and 19 bases lay in between. From germline, CDR1 is LNHDA and CDR2 SQIVND (reference sequence). CDR3 sequence: CASSIDLFSGGSGYTF. Written as DNA, the CDR3 is TGTGCCAGTAGTATAGATCTATTTAGCGGGGGATCGGGCTACACCTTC.

This clone was detected once. The chain combines TRBV5-1 with TRBJ1-4; possibly TRBD1 for D (5 bases). V lost 0 bases and J lost 8, with 11 bases in between. The CDR3 runs 14 residues. Germline lookup yields CDR1 SGHRS and CDR2 YFSETQ. This CDR3 reads CASSLGPQGEKLFF. CDR3 coding DNA: TGCGCCAGCAGCTTGGGACCGCAGGGCGAAAAACTGTTTTTT.

V is TRBV23-1 and J is TRBJ1-2; the D gene is possibly TRBD1 (5 bases). TRBV23-1 is flagged as an ORF with uncertain function. Between the trimmed V and J ends, which lost 2 bases and 9 bases, there was a span of 22 bases. There are 16 residues in the CDR3. CDR3 sequence reads: CASSQTWIGERLRYTF. The CDR3 bases are TGCGCCAGCAGTCAAACATGGATAGGGGAAAGACTCCGCTACACCTTC.

The V gene is TRBV5-1, the J gene TRBJ2-3, with TRBD1 matching over 10 bases. CDR3 size: 15 residues. Trimming removed 6 bases from V and 4 bases from J; junction bases left unmatched: 8. Germline V gives CDR1 SGHRS, CDR2 YFSETQ. In nucleotides, the CDR3 is TGCGCCAGCACTCCGGGACAGGGGTTCGCAGATACGCAGTATTTT. This codes for CASTPGQGFADTQYF.

For this clone: The sample has other DNA sequences that encode this CDR3 too. This chain uses TRBV5-1 with TRBJ2-1; D call uncertain. V was clipped by 2 bases and J by 0 bases, with 9 bases between them. Looked up from germline, CDR1 is SGHRS and CDR2 is YFSETQ. The CDR3 has 15 residues. The CDR3 sequence: CASSFTESSYNEQFF. CDR3 DNA sequence: TGCGCCAGCAGCTTTACAGAGAGCTCCTACAATGAGCAGTTCTTC. The full variable domain, rest sourced from reference TRBV5-1 and TRBJ2-1, is KAGVTQTPRYLIKTRGQQVTLSCSPISGHRSVSWYQQTPGQGLQFLFEYFSETQRNKGNFPGRFSGRQFSNSRSEMNVSTLELGDSALYLCASSFTESSYNEQFFGPGTRLTVL.